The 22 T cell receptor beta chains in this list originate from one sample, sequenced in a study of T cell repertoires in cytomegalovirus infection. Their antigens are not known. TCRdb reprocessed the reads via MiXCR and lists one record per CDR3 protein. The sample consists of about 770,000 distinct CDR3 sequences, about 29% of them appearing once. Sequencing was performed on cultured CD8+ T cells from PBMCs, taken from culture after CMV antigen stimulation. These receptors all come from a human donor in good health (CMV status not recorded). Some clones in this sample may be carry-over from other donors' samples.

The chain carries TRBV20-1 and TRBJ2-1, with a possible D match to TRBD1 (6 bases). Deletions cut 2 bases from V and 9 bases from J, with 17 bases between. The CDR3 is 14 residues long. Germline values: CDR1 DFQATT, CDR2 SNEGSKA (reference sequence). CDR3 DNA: TGCAGTGCTAGATCGGAGGACAGAAGGAGTGAGCAGTTCTTC. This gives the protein CSARSEDRRSEQFF.

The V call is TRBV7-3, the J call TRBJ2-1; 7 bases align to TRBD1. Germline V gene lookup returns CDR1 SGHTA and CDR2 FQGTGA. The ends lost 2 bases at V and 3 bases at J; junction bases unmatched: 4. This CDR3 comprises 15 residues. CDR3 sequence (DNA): TGTGCCAGCAGCTTAGTCGACAGGGACTACAATGAGCAGTTCTTC. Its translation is CASSLVDRDYNEQFF.

This CDR3 reads CASSELGSGDTQYF. For the CDR3, the DNA is TGTGCCAGCAGTGAACTGGGGAGCGGGGATACGCAGTATTTT. The chain combines TRBV6-1 with TRBJ2-3; D perhaps matches TRBD2 (6 bases). This CDR3 has 14 amino acids. Trimming took off 2 bases at V and 6 bases at J, with 12 bases between the two ends. Germline assignment: CDR1 MNHNS and CDR2 SASEGT.

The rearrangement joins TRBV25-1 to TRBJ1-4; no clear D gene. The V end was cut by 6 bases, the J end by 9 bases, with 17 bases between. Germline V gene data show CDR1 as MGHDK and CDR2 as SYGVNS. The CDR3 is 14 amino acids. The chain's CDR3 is CASRGTAGSQKLFF. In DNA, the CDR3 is TGTGCCAGCAGGGGAACCGCGGGGAGTCAAAAACTGTTTTTT. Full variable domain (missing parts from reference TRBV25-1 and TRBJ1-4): EADIYQTPRYLVIGTGKKITLECSQTMGHDKMYWYQQDPGMELHLIHYSYGVNSTEKGDLSSESTVSRIRTEHFPLTLESARPSHTSQYLCASRGTAGSQKLFFGSGTQLSVL.

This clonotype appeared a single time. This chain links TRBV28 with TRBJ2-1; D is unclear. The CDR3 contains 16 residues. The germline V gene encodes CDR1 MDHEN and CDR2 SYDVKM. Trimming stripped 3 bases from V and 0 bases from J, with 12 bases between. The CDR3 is CASSLPPLSSYNEQFF. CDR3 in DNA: TGTGCCAGCAGTTTGCCCCCCCTCAGCTCCTACAATGAGCAGTTCTTC.

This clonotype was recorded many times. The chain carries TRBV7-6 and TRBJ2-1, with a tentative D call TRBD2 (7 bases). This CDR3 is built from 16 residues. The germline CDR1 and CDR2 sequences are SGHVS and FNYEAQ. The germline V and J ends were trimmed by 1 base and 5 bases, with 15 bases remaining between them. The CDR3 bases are TGTGCCAGCAGCTTAGACGAGGGGGGGACAAACAATGAGCAGTTCTTC. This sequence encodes CASSLDEGGTNNEQFF.

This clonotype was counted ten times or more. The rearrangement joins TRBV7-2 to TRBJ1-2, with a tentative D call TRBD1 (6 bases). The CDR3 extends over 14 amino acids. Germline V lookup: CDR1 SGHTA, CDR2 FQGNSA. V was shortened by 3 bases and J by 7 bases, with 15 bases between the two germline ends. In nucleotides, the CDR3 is TGTGCCAGCAGCTTTTCAGGGGCACGTCGTGGCTACACCTTC. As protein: CASSFSGARRGYTF.

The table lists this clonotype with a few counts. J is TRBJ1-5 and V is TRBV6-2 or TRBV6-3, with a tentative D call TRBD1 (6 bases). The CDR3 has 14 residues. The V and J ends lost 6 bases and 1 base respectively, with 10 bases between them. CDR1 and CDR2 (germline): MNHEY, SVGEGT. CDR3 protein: CASRTGPSNQPQHF. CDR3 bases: TGTGCCAGCAGGACAGGACCGAGCAATCAGCCCCAGCATTTT.

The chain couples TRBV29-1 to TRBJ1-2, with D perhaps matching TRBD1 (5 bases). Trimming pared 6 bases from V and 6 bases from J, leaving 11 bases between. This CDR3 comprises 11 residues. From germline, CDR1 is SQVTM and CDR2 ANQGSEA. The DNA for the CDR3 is TGCAGCGTAGTAAAAGGGGATGGCTACACCTTC. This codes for CSVVKGDGYTF.

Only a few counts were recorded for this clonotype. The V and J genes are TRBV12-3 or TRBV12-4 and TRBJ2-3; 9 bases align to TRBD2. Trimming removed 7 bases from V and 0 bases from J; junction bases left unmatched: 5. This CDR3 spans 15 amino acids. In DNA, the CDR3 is TGTGCCAGCATGGCTAGCGGGACTAGCACAGATACGCAGTATTTT. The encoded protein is CASMASGTSTDTQYF.

The CDR3 coding sequence is TGTGCCAGCGGGGAAGATCTTACTTTCTTT. It is translated as CASGEDLTFF. The rearrangement uses TRBV2 and TRBJ1-1; D remains ambiguous. Germline V gene lookup returns CDR1 SNHLY and CDR2 FYNNEI. V lost 8 bases, J lost 12 bases, and 13 bases lay in between. The CDR3 consists of 10 residues.

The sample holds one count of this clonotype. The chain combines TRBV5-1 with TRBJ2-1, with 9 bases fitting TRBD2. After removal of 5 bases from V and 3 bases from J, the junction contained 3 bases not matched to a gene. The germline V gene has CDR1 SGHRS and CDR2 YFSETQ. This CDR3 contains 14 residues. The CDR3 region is CASRAAGGYNEQFF. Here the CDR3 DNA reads TGCGCCAGCAGAGCAGCGGGGGGCTACAATGAGCAGTTCTTC. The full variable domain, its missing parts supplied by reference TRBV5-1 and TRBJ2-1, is KAGVTQTPRYLIKTRGQQVTLSCSPISGHRSVSWYQQTPGQGLQFLFEYFSETQRNKGNFPGRFSGRQFSNSRSEMNVSTLELGDSALYLCASRAAGGYNEQFFGPGTRLTVL.

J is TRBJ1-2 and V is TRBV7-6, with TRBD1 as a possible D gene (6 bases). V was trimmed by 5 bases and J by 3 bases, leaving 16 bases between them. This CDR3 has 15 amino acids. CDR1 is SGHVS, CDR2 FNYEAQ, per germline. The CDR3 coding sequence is TGTGCCAGCAGCCCCAGGACAGCCGAATACTATGGCTACACCTTC. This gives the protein CASSPRTAEYYGYTF.

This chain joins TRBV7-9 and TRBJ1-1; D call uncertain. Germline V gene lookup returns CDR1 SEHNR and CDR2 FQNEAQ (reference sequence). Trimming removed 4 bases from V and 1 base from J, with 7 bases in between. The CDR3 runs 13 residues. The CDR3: CASSWPGNTEAFF. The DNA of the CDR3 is TGTGCCAGCAGCTGGCCGGGGAACACTGAAGCTTTCTTT. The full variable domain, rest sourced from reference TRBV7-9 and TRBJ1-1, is DTGVSQNPRHKITKRGQNVTFRCDPISEHNRLYWYRQTLGQGPEFLTYFQNEAQLEKSRLLSDRFSAERPKGSFSTLEIQRTEQGDSAMYLCASSWPGNTEAFFGQGTRLTVV.

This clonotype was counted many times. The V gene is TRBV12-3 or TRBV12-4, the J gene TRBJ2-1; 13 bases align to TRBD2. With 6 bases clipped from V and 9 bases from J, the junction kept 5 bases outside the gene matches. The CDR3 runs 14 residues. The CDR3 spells CASSGLAGAAEQFF. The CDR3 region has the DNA TGTGCCAGCAGCGGACTAGCGGGGGCTGCTGAGCAGTTCTTC.

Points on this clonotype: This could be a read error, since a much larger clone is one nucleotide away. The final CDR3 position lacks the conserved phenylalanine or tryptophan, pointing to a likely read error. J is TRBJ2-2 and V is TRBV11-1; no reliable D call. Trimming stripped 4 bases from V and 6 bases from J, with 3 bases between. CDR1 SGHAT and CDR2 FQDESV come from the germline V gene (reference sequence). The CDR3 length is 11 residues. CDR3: CASSSPGELFL. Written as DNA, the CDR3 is TGTGCCAGCAGCTCCCCCGGGGAGCTGTTTCTT.

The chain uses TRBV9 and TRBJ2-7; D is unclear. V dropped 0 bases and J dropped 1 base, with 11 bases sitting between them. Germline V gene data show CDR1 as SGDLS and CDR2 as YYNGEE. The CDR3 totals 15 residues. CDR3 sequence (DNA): TGTGCCAGCAGCGTAGGAGTGGGTATATCCTACGAGCAGTACTTC. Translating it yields CASSVGVGISYEQYF.

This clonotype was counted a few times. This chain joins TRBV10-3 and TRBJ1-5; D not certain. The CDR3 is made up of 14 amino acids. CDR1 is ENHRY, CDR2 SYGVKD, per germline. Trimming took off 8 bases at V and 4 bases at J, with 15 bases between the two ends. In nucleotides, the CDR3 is TGTGCCATCGGTTTAGGGCCGGAGAATCAGCCCCAGCATTTT. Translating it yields CAIGLGPENQPQHF.

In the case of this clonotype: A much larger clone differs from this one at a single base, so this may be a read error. For the CDR3, the DNA is TGTGCCAGCAGCCAGGGACAGAGCTCTGGAAACACCATATATTTT. Protein product: CASSQGQSSGNTIYF. This rearrangement joins TRBV14 to TRBJ1-3; 7 bases map to TRBD1. J lost 0 bases, V lost 3 bases, and 2 bases had no gene match. Looked up from germline, CDR1 is SGHDN and CDR2 is FVKESK. This CDR3 is built from 15 residues.

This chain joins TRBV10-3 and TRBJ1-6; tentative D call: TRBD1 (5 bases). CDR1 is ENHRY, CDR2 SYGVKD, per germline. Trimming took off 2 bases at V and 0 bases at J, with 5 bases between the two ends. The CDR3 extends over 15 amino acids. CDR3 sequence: CAISEDSSYNSPLHF. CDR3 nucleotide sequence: TGTGCCATCAGTGAGGACAGCTCCTATAATTCACCCCTCCACTTT.

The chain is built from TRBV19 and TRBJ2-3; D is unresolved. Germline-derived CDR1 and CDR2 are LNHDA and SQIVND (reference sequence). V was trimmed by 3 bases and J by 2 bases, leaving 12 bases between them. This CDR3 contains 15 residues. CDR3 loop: CASSIRTEHTDTQYF. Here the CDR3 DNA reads TGTGCCAGTAGTATTCGGACGGAACACACAGATACGCAGTATTTT. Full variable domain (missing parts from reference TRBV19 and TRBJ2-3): DGGITQSPKYLFRKEGQNVTLSCEQNLNHDAMYWYRQDPGQGLRLIYYSQIVNDFQKGDIAEGYSVSREKKESFPLTVTSAQKNPTAFYLCASSIRTEHTDTQYFGPGTRLTVL.

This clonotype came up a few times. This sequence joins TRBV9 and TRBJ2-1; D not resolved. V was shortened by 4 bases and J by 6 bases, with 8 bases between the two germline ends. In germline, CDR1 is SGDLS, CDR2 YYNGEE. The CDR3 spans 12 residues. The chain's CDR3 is CASSIRSNEQFF. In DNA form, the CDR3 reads TGTGCCAGCAGCATTAGGAGCAATGAGCAGTTCTTC.